The rows below give T cell receptor beta chains drawn from one sample of a study of blood T cells in healthy people across ages. Via MiXCR, TCRdb re-called the 5' RACE reads, giving one row per CDR3 protein. In the table there are 550,000 to 800,000 distinct CDR3 sequences, under 25% of which are singletons. Sequenced sample: blood. The receptor source for this set is a man aged 70-80 years in good health. Each CDR3 is given with its conserved first and last residue. The D gene is left open where the match is weak. Only part of the rows carry a size: once, few, many, or a class if the clone is expanded.

v_gene: TRBV7-9
abundance: -
j_gene: TRBJ1-4
d_gene: -
CDR3nt: TGTGCCAGCAGCCCCGGGACACGGGAACTGTTTTTT
CDR3aa: CASSPGTRELFF

v_gene: TRBV2
abundance: few
j_gene: TRBJ1-2
d_gene: -
CDR3nt: TGTGCCAGCAGTGTTGAGCAGGGTGGTTTTGACTGCACCTTC
CDR3aa: CASSVEQGGFDCTF

v_gene: TRBV4-3
abundance: -
j_gene: TRBJ2-7
d_gene: -
CDR3nt: TGCGCCAGCAGCCAAGAGTTAGCCTACGAGCAGTACTTC
CDR3aa: CASSQELAYEQYF

v_gene: TRBV20-1
abundance: many
j_gene: TRBJ2-1
d_gene: -
CDR3nt: TGCAGTGCTAGGCCGGCCGCCACCTACAATGAGCAGTTCTTC
CDR3aa: CSARPAATYNEQFF

v_gene: TRBV30
abundance: -
j_gene: TRBJ2-7
d_gene: TRBD1
CDR3nt: TGTGCCTGGAGGGGCCGGGACAGATCCTACGAGCAGTACTTC
CDR3aa: CAWRGRDRSYEQYF

v_gene: TRBV7-2
abundance: -
j_gene: TRBJ1-1
d_gene: -
CDR3nt: TGTGCCAGCAGCTTTTCCAGAGTGAACACTGAAGCTTTCTTT
CDR3aa: CASSFSRVNTEAFF

v_gene: TRBV28
abundance: many
j_gene: TRBJ2-1
d_gene: TRBD1
CDR3nt: TGTGCCAGCAGTACCCCAGGGGGCGCCTCAAATGAGCAGTTCTTC
CDR3aa: CASSTPGGASNEQFF

v_gene: TRBV20-1
abundance: few
j_gene: TRBJ2-3
d_gene: -
CDR3nt: TGCAGTGCTTATGCGGTTAGCACAGATACGCAGTATTTT
CDR3aa: CSAYAVSTDTQYF

v_gene: TRBV7-3
abundance: -
j_gene: TRBJ1-5
d_gene: -
CDR3nt: TGTGCCAGCAGCTTCCATAGCACAGATACGCAGCATTTT
CDR3aa: CASSFHSTDTQHF

v_gene: TRBV15
abundance: -
j_gene: TRBJ2-5
d_gene: -
CDR3nt: TGTGCCACCAGCAGGACAGGTTTCGGGGAGACCCAGTACTTC
CDR3aa: CATSRTGFGETQYF

v_gene: TRBV24-1
abundance: few
j_gene: TRBJ2-5
d_gene: TRBD1
CDR3nt: TGTGCCACCAGTGATTTCGGGACAGGAGGGGGGGAGACCCAGTACTTC
CDR3aa: CATSDFGTGGGETQYF

v_gene: TRBV20-1
abundance: few
j_gene: TRBJ2-5
d_gene: TRBD2
CDR3nt: TGCAGTGCTAATGTGGGGGGGGAAGAGACCCAGTACTTC
CDR3aa: CSANVGGEETQYF

v_gene: TRBV14
abundance: few
j_gene: TRBJ1-6
d_gene: -
CDR3nt: TGTGCCAGCAGCCAAGTCCGGCCGGCGGCTGATTCACCCCTCCACTTT
CDR3aa: CASSQVRPAADSPLHF

v_gene: TRBV20-1
abundance: few
j_gene: TRBJ2-5
d_gene: TRBD2
CDR3nt: TGCAGTGCTAGAAATAGCGGGGGGTTCCAAGAGACCCAGTACTTC
CDR3aa: CSARNSGGFQETQYF

v_gene: TRBV25-1
abundance: -
j_gene: TRBJ2-7
d_gene: -
CDR3nt: TGTGCCAGTGGGATTCAATACGAGCAGTACTTC
CDR3aa: CASGIQYEQYF

v_gene: TRBV2
abundance: -
j_gene: TRBJ2-5
d_gene: -
CDR3nt: TGTGCCAGCAGTGAAGGGGGGATCCCCCAAGAGACCCAGTACTTC
CDR3aa: CASSEGGIPQETQYF

v_gene: TRBV7-2
abundance: many
j_gene: TRBJ1-2
d_gene: -
CDR3nt: TGTGCCAGCAGCTTAGGCGCCCAAAATGGCTACACCTTC
CDR3aa: CASSLGAQNGYTF

v_gene: TRBV29-1
abundance: -
j_gene: TRBJ2-7
d_gene: -
CDR3nt: TGCAGCGTTGCCGGCCCAACCAGCTACGAGCAGTACTTC
CDR3aa: CSVAGPTSYEQYF

v_gene: TRBV5-1
abundance: -
j_gene: TRBJ2-5
d_gene: TRBD1
CDR3nt: TGCGCCAGCAGCAGGACAGGGAGTACAGAGACCCAGTACTTC
CDR3aa: CASSRTGSTETQYF

v_gene: TRBV2
abundance: -
j_gene: TRBJ1-5
d_gene: -
CDR3nt: TGTGCCAGCAGTGAAACCAGATATCAGCCCCAGCATTTT
CDR3aa: CASSETRYQPQHF

v_gene: TRBV5-1
abundance: -
j_gene: TRBJ2-7
d_gene: TRBD2
CDR3nt: TGCGCCAGCAGCTCCTTAGCGGGAAGGATCTACGAGCAGTACTTC
CDR3aa: CASSSLAGRIYEQYF

v_gene: TRBV6-6
abundance: -
j_gene: TRBJ1-4
d_gene: -
CDR3nt: TGTGCCACCGTCAGACAGAGCCCGAGCGAAAAACTGTTTTTT
CDR3aa: CATVRQSPSEKLFF

v_gene: TRBV7-8
abundance: -
j_gene: TRBJ2-5
d_gene: -
CDR3nt: TGTGCCAGCAGCTCCCCGAAAGGCCAAGAGACCCAGTACTTC
CDR3aa: CASSSPKGQETQYF

v_gene: TRBV20-1
abundance: few
j_gene: TRBJ2-7
d_gene: -
CDR3nt: TGCAGTGCGGCTGGAGGGGAGCGGTCCTACGAGCAGTACTTC
CDR3aa: CSAAGGERSYEQYF

v_gene: TRBV7-2
abundance: few
j_gene: TRBJ2-1
d_gene: -
CDR3nt: TGTGCCAGCAGCTTGGATATGGCTAGCTCCTACAATGAGCAGTTCTTC
CDR3aa: CASSLDMASSYNEQFF

v_gene: TRBV7-9
abundance: many
j_gene: TRBJ2-5
d_gene: -
CDR3nt: TGTGCCAGCAGCCTCTCGCCAGAGACCCAGTACTTC
CDR3aa: CASSLSPETQYF

v_gene: TRBV27
abundance: many
j_gene: TRBJ2-5
d_gene: -
CDR3nt: TGTGCCAGCAGTCGTTACATGTCCCTCCAAGAGACCCAGTACTTC
CDR3aa: CASSRYMSLQETQYF

v_gene: TRBV11-2
abundance: few
j_gene: TRBJ1-1
d_gene: -
CDR3nt: TGTGCCAGCAGCTTAAATCTGAACGCTGAAGCTTCCTTT
CDR3aa: CASSLNLNAEASF

v_gene: TRBV14
abundance: few
j_gene: TRBJ2-2
d_gene: -
CDR3nt: TGTGCCAGCAGCCAAGTGGCGGTAAACACCGGGGAGCTGTTTTTT
CDR3aa: CASSQVAVNTGELFF